Below are 24 T cell receptor beta chains sequenced from a single sample in a study of PD-1 blockade in classical Hodgkin lymphoma. TCRdb's table, derived via immunoSEQ multiplex PCR, lists solely in-frame clones and lacks some. The sample lists some 64,000 clones; roughly nine tenths were seen once. All trial patients relapsed after autologous stem cell transplantation. The sample consisted of peripheral blood mononuclear cells (PBMCs), taken at baseline. All receptors derive from a human donor with classical Hodgkin lymphoma.

CDR3 coding DNA: TGTGCCAGCAGTTCCCTAGCGGGGGGCACAGATACGCAGTATTTT. It is translated as CASSSLAGGTDTQYF. The V call is TRBV6-1, the J call TRBJ2-3; 10 bases map to TRBD2. This CDR3 spans 15 amino acids. CDR1 and CDR2 from the germline V gene are MNHNS and SASEGT. The V and J ends lost 5 bases and 1 base, in that order; junction bases with no gene match: 3.

The CDR3: CASGLQRVVQGADTQYF. The CDR3 coding sequence is TGTGCTAGTGGTTTGCAGAGGGTAGTGCAGGGAGCAGATACGCAGTATTTT. This rearrangement joins TRBV12-5 to TRBJ2-3; D is tentatively TRBD1 or TRBD2 (5 bases each). V was trimmed by 2 bases and J by 4 bases, leaving 19 bases between them. Germline CDR1 and CDR2: LGHNT and FRNRAP. The CDR3 contains 17 residues.

This clone was detected once. The V call is TRBV5-4, the J call TRBJ1-1, with D perhaps matching TRBD1 (6 bases). Trimming removed 4 bases at V and 7 bases at J, with 17 bases between. Per germline, CDR1 SGHNT and CDR2 YYREEE (reference sequence). The CDR3 is 14 amino acids. The CDR3 DNA reads as TGTGCCAGCAGCCTCTTGGGGGCGCTCGGTGAAGCTTTCTTT. It translates to CASSLLGALGEAFF.

The chain uses TRBV4-1 and TRBJ1-6, with 8 bases fitting TRBD1. CDR1 and CDR2 from the germline V gene are MGHRA and YSYEKL. The CDR3 runs to 16 residues. Unmatched junction bases numbered 4, after V lost 1 base and J lost 5 bases. CDR3 DNA: TGCGCCAGCAGCCAAGCCGGACAGGGAAATAATTCACCCCTCCACTTT. Its protein product is CASSQAGQGNNSPLHF.

The chain carries TRBV10-3 and TRBJ1-1; no clear D gene. The germline V gene has CDR1 ENHRY and CDR2 SYGVKD. V lost 10 bases and J 6 bases, leaving 24 bases between the germline ends. This CDR3 spans 15 amino acids. CDR3 protein: CASCNMERGDAEAFF. The CDR3 DNA is TGTGCCAGTTGTAACATGGAAAGAGGCGACGCTGAAGCTTTCTTT.

The chain has TRBV5-1 and TRBJ2-7, with D unclear. The CDR3 runs 13 residues. CDR1 SGHRS and CDR2 YFSETQ come from the germline V gene. V was cut by 4 bases and J by 2 bases, with 10 bases left in between. The CDR3 loop is CASSGTGTYEQYF. In DNA form, the CDR3 reads TGCGCCAGCAGCGGCACTGGGACCTACGAGCAGTACTTC.

J is TRBJ1-1 and V is TRBV5-6, with D maybe TRBD1 (5 bases). Germline V CDR1 and CDR2: SGHDT, YYEEEE. This CDR3 has 12 amino acids. Trimming shortened V by 4 bases and J by 7 bases, and 11 bases separated the two germline ends. CDR3 loop: CASSSRGIEAFF. The CDR3 DNA sequence: TGTGCCAGCAGCAGTCGGGGCATTGAAGCTTTCTTT.

The gene calls are TRBV6-5 and TRBJ1-2, with D hard to call. The V end lost 5 bases, the J end lost 3 bases, and 10 bases lay between the germline ends. The CDR3 spans 13 residues. Germline V CDR1 and CDR2: MNHEY, SVGAGI. The CDR3 region has the DNA TGTGCCAGCAGTCGGATCCCGGACTATGGCTACACCTTC. It is translated as CASSRIPDYGYTF.

J is TRBJ2-2 and V is TRBV19; D is ambiguous. The germline V gene encodes CDR1 LNHDA and CDR2 SQIVND (reference sequence). Trimming cost V 7 bases and J 4 bases, with 13 bases left between them. The CDR3 runs to 14 residues. CDR3 loop: CASTTELVTGELFF. The DNA for the CDR3 is TGTGCCAGTACCACAGAGTTGGTCACCGGGGAGCTGTTTTTT.

A single count supports this clone. The rearrangement uses TRBV28 and TRBJ2-2, with D hard to call. The V gene's germline CDR1 is MDHEN and CDR2 SYDVKM. The CDR3 covers 14 residues. V lost 3 bases to trimming and J lost 4 bases, with 9 bases between them. The CDR3 spells CASSFVETTGELFF. DNA of the CDR3: TGTGCCAGCAGTTTTGTGGAAACCACCGGGGAGCTGTTTTTT.

V and J are TRBV4-1 and TRBJ2-5, with 9 bases identical to TRBD1. The J call could be wrong; TRBJ2-7 is a better fit for the DNA end. The germline CDR1 and CDR2 sequences are MGHRA and YSYEKL. The CDR3 extends over 14 amino acids. CDR3 bases: TGCGCCAGCAGCTTAACAGGGGGCTACTACGAGCAGTACTTC. This sequence encodes CASSLTGGYYEQYF.

This rearrangement joins TRBV28 to TRBJ1-4; TRBD1 is a possible D gene (5 bases). The CDR3 consists of 16 residues. The V and J ends lost 5 bases and 0 bases respectively, with 13 bases between them. Per the germline V gene, CDR1 is MDHEN and CDR2 is SYDVKM. In nucleotides, the CDR3 is TGTGCCAGCAGTCTCCTAGGGACGGCAACTAATGAAAAACTGTTTTTT. It codes for CASSLLGTATNEKLFF.

The chain couples TRBV4-1 to TRBJ2-6; TRBD1 aligns across 10 bases. The V gene's germline CDR1 is MGHRA and CDR2 YSYEKL. V shed 1 base and J 2 bases; nucleotides not matched to a gene: 2. The CDR3 is 17 amino acids. The CDR3 nucleotides are TGCGCCAGCAGCCAAGTTGACAGGGGGCCTGGGGCCAACGTCCTGACTTTC. This translates into CASSQVDRGPGANVLTF.

This chain links TRBV13 with TRBJ2-7, with 7 bases lining up with TRBD2. The germline V gene encodes CDR1 PRHDT and CDR2 FYEKMQ (reference sequence). The J segment lost 3 bases and the V segment lost 3 bases, leaving 2 bases of the junction unmatched. The CDR3 covers 13 residues. The CDR3 DNA reads TGTGCCAGCAGCTTGAAGCGGGGCTACGAGCAGTACTTC. Translating it yields CASSLKRGYEQYF.

On this clone: At one end the junction does not follow the germline gene, possibly because of a read error. This chain uses TRBV7-7 with TRBJ2-3, with 11 bases lining up with TRBD2. The CDR3 runs to 16 residues. Germline V CDR1 and CDR2: SSHAT, FNYEAQ (reference sequence). CDR3 nucleotides: TGTGCTAGCAGCCTAGAGGTAGCGGGGGGGCCAGATACGCAGTATTTT. Its translation is CASSLEVAGGPDTQYF.

The chain uses TRBV19 and TRBJ2-2; 16 nucleotides align to TRBD2. V shed 4 bases, J shed 3 bases, and the junction held 8 bases outside the gene matches. Germline-derived CDR1 and CDR2 are LNHDA and SQIVND (reference sequence). This CDR3 is built from 19 residues. CDR3 region: CASSRTGTSGGADTGELFF. In DNA form, the CDR3 reads TGTGCCAGTAGTAGGACCGGGACTAGCGGGGGGGCGGACACCGGGGAGCTGTTTTTT.

On this clone itself: The junction shows a germline mismatch at one end, possibly a read error. The rearrangement links TRBV2 to TRBJ2-5, with a possible D match to TRBD1 (6 bases). This CDR3 spans 14 amino acids. Per the germline V gene, CDR1 is SNHLY and CDR2 is FYNNEI. CDR3 in DNA: TGTGCCAGCAGGGAAGGACAGTACCAAGAGACCCAGTACTTC. Protein sequence: CASREGQYQETQYF.

The genes are TRBV29-1 and TRBJ2-3; 13 bases are shared with TRBD2. Germline assignment: CDR1 SQVTM and CDR2 ANQGSEA. This CDR3 region has 16 residues. V shed 4 bases and J 0 bases; nucleotides not matched to a gene: 4. In DNA, the CDR3 is TGCAGCGTTGTGACTAGCGGGGGGCCTAGCACAGATACGCAGTATTTT. Protein: CSVVTSGGPSTDTQYF.

This clone is termed medium-sized. The chain combines TRBV10-3 with TRBJ2-2, with 7 bases that match TRBD1. In germline, CDR1 is ENHRY, CDR2 SYGVKD. J lost 1 base, V lost 8 bases, and 19 bases had no gene match. CDR3 length: 19 residues. The CDR3 reads CAILRPRVLDRENTGELFF. CDR3 nucleotide sequence: TGTGCCATCTTACGCCCCAGGGTTCTAGACAGGGAGAACACCGGGGAGCTGTTTTTT.

The CDR3 DNA sequence: TGTGCCAGCAGGGCCCGGGGGGGCGGGAACGAGCAGTACTTC. It encodes CASRARGGGNEQYF. The chain is built from TRBV6-6 and TRBJ2-7; TRBD2 agrees at 8 bases. Looked up from germline, CDR1 is MNHNY and CDR2 is SVGAGI (reference sequence). The CDR3 loop spans 14 amino acids. V gave up 6 bases and J gave up 5 bases; unmatched junction bases: 9.

The chain is built from TRBV7-8 and TRBJ1-2, with D perhaps matching TRBD1 (6 bases). Trimming shortened V by 8 bases and J by 5 bases, and 15 bases separated the two germline ends. Germline V gene data show CDR1 as SGHVS and CDR2 as FQNEAQ. The CDR3 is 13 amino acids. The CDR3 nucleotides are TGTGCCAGCGGGATAGGGGGTGATTATGGCTACACCTTC. This encodes CASGIGGDYGYTF.

V gene TRBV5-6 combines with J gene TRBJ2-1; D uncertain. V was cut by 1 base and J by 5 bases, with 4 bases left in between. The germline CDR1 and CDR2 sequences are SGHDT and YYEEEE. This CDR3 has 12 residues. CDR3 amino acids: CASSLPNNEQFF. The CDR3 DNA is TGTGCCAGCAGCTTGCCGAACAATGAGCAGTTCTTC.

V and J are TRBV5-1 and TRBJ1-2; no clear D gene. Deletions cut 4 bases from V and 8 bases from J, with 12 bases between. This CDR3 contains 12 residues. CDR1 SGHRS and CDR2 YFSETQ come from the germline V gene. The DNA for the CDR3 is TGCGCCAGCAGCCCGGACGGGAAAGGCTACACCTTC. Its translation is CASSPDGKGYTF.

This chain links TRBV5-1 with TRBJ1-2; D unresolved. Between the trimmed V and J ends, which lost 1 base and 6 bases, there was a span of 10 bases. The CDR3 contains 13 residues. Germline values: CDR1 SGHRS, CDR2 YFSETQ. DNA of the CDR3: TGCGCCAGCAGCTTGCCGGATTTCAATGGCTACACCTTC. Protein sequence: CASSLPDFNGYTF. The full variable domain, with the rest looked up from reference TRBV5-1 and TRBJ1-2, is KAGVTQTPRYLIKTRGQQVTLSCSPISGHRSVSWYQQTPGQGLQFLFEYFSETQRNKGNFPGRFSGRQFSNSRSEMNVSTLELGDSALYLCASSLPDFNGYTFGSGTRLTVV.